These 30 T cell receptor beta chains came from one sample sequenced in a study of cytomegalovirus exposure and HLA in healthy donors. The primer mix had 60 Vbeta and 13 Jbeta primers. Produced via immunoSEQ multiplex PCR; TCRdb's table is partial and in-frame only. The sample consists of fewer than 200,000 clones, around nine tenths of them appearing once. The sample consisted of PBMCs. Receptors were obtained from a woman in her twenties or thirties in good health and CMV-seronegative.

The rearrangement joins TRBV7-2 to TRBJ2-7; 12 positions agree with TRBD2. Trimming cost V 4 bases and J 4 bases; bases outside gene matches: 11. From germline, CDR1 is SGHTA and CDR2 FQGNSA. The CDR3 spans 17 residues. The CDR3 DNA reads as TGTGCCAGCAGCTCCGGGACTAGCGGGCTCACCCGATACGAGCAGTACTTC. Protein product: CASSSGTSGLTRYEQYF.

In this sample, this clone turned up a few times. V gene TRBV6-5 combines with J gene TRBJ1-1, with D unresolved. Trimming pared 2 bases from V and 0 bases from J, leaving 7 bases between. Germline V gene sequence: CDR1 MNHEY, CDR2 SVGAGI. The CDR3 loop spans 14 amino acids. The CDR3 loop is CASSYHQLNTEAFF. CDR3 coding DNA: TGTGCCAGCAGTTACCATCAGTTGAACACTGAAGCTTTCTTT.

The V gene is TRBV27, the J gene TRBJ2-2; TRBD2 matches at 16 bases. V shed 6 bases, J shed 5 bases, and the junction held 6 bases outside the gene matches. The CDR3 contains 17 residues. Germline CDR1 is MNHEY and CDR2 is SMNVEV (reference sequence). The CDR3 sequence is CASRQGLAGGRTGELFF. The CDR3 DNA sequence: TGTGCCAGCAGGCAGGGACTAGCGGGGGGGCGGACCGGGGAGCTGTTTTTT.

The V gene is TRBV5-8, the J gene TRBJ1-1; TRBD1 is a possible D gene (6 bases). In germline, CDR1 is SGHTS, CDR2 YDEGEE. V was pared by 5 bases and J by 8 bases, with 10 bases between. This CDR3 is built from 11 residues. Written as DNA, the CDR3 is TGTGCCAGCAGTTGGACAGTAGAAGCTTTCTTT. Its translation: CASSWTVEAFF.

The genes are TRBV9 and TRBJ2-2, with D possibly matching TRBD1 (6 bases). V gave up 4 bases and J gave up 10 bases, with 14 bases separating them. CDR3 length: 13 amino acids. Germline assignment: CDR1 SGDLS and CDR2 YYNGEE. The CDR3: CASSRTRTEELFF. For the CDR3, the DNA is TGTGCCAGCAGCAGGACAAGGACAGAGGAGCTGTTTTTT.

The DNA for the CDR3 is TGTGCCAGCAGGAACGAGCTGCTAACTGAAGCTTTCTTT. Translating it yields CASRNELLTEAFF. V usage is TRBV28 and J usage is TRBJ1-1, with D hard to call. This CDR3 comprises 13 residues. Per the germline V gene, CDR1 is MDHEN and CDR2 is SYDVKM. With 6 bases removed from V and 5 bases from J, the gap between germline ends came to 13 bases.

V usage is TRBV4-1 and J usage is TRBJ2-4, with TRBD1 as a possible D gene (5 bases). V was clipped by 3 bases and J by 7 bases, with 22 bases between them. Germline assignment: CDR1 MGHRA and CDR2 YSYEKL. The CDR3 sequence is 17 residues long. CDR3 coding DNA: TGCGCCAGCAGCCAGATCGATTTTGGGGCCTCAAGGAACATTCAGTACTTC. The encoded protein is CASSQIDFGASRNIQYF.

The chain uses TRBV7-2 and TRBJ2-7, with 11 bases aligning to TRBD2. Unmatched junction bases numbered 7, after V lost 2 bases and J lost 7 bases. CDR1 is SGHTA, CDR2 FQGNSA, per germline. The CDR3 is 15 residues long. The CDR3 DNA is TGTGCCAGCAGCTTAATTGGGCTAGCGGGAGGAGAGCAGTACTTC. It yields the protein CASSLIGLAGGEQYF.

The rearrangement uses TRBV7-2 and TRBJ2-7, with 10 bases fitting TRBD1. The CDR3 is 15 amino acids. Trimming cost V 5 bases and J 1 base; bases outside gene matches: 5. Per germline, CDR1 SGHTA and CDR2 FQGNSA. CDR3 sequence reads: CASSGRDRGSYEQYF. Written as DNA, the CDR3 is TGTGCCAGCAGCGGACGGGACAGGGGTTCCTACGAGCAGTACTTC.

The CDR3 spells CASSAQIAGTSTDTQYF. Here the CDR3 DNA reads TGCGCCAGCAGCGCCCAAATAGCGGGAACTAGCACAGATACGCAGTATTTT. The chain carries TRBV5-1 and TRBJ2-3, with 8 bases aligning to TRBD2. The germline V gene has CDR1 SGHRS and CDR2 YFSETQ. V lost 4 bases, J lost 0 bases, and 10 bases stayed unmatched. CDR3 size: 17 residues.

The chain uses TRBV6-5 and TRBJ1-5; D gene uncertain. The V end lost 6 bases, the J end lost 4 bases, and 10 bases lay between the germline ends. Germline V gene data show CDR1 as MNHEY and CDR2 as SVGAGI. The CDR3 length is 13 residues. In DNA, the CDR3 is TGTGCCAGCAGGGAGCAAAAGAATCAGCCCCAGCATTTT. Translation gives CASREQKNQPQHF.

The chain employs TRBV2 and TRBJ1-5, with D unresolved. This CDR3 region has 15 residues. Germline CDR1 and CDR2: SNHLY and FYNNEI. Trimming shortened V by 6 bases and J by 1 base, and 13 bases separated the two germline ends. For the CDR3, the DNA is TGTGCCAGCAGCCCGCAAGGGAGAAGCAATCAGCCCCAGCATTTT. Translating it yields CASSPQGRSNQPQHF.

The chain carries TRBV5-8 and TRBJ2-7; 10 nucleotides agree with TRBD1. Germline CDR1 reads SGHTS; CDR2 reads YDEGEE. CDR3 length equals 14 residues. V lost 6 bases to trimming and J lost 5 bases; unmatched junction nucleotides: 8. CDR3 DNA sequence: TGTGCCAGCACCCAGACAGGGGGCCTAAACGAGCAGTACTTC. Translation: CASTQTGGLNEQYF.

The rearrangement joins TRBV5-6 to TRBJ2-4, with D maybe TRBD1 (5 bases). Trimming took off 2 bases at V and 0 bases at J, with 15 bases between the two ends. Germline V gene sequence: CDR1 SGHDT, CDR2 YYEEEE. The CDR3 is 17 residues long. The CDR3 DNA is TGTGCCAGCAGCTTAAGTTCCCTTCAGGGAGCCAAAAACATTCAGTACTTC. Its protein is CASSLSSLQGAKNIQYF.

V and J are TRBV5-4 and TRBJ2-7, with no clear D. The CDR3 is 15 amino acids. Trimming took 2 bases from V and 0 from J, leaving 12 bases between them. CDR1 is SGHNT and CDR2 is YYREEE in the germline V gene (reference sequence). DNA of the CDR3: TGTGCCAGCAGCTTCCTGGGCCCGTCCTCCTACGAGCAGTACTTC. This codes for CASSFLGPSSYEQYF.

The rearrangement links TRBV25-1 to TRBJ2-1, with 8 nucleotides matching TRBD2. The CDR3 has 16 amino acids. V trimming: 3 bases; J trimming: 2 bases; junction bases outside the gene matches: 6. Germline loops: CDR1 MGHDK, CDR2 SYGVNS. CDR3 sequence (DNA): TGTGCCAGCAGTGACCCCGGGGGGGATACCTACAATGAGCAGTTCTTC. It yields the protein CASSDPGGDTYNEQFF.

Only a few counts were recorded for this clone. This CDR3 reads CASSLPGQGSDNEQFF. Here the CDR3 DNA reads TGTGCCAGCAGTTTACCGGGACAGGGGTCCGACAATGAGCAGTTCTTC. The gene calls are TRBV28 and TRBJ2-1, with 10 bases fitting TRBD1. This CDR3 contains 16 residues. Trimming at V came to 2 bases and at J to 5 bases, leaving 6 bases not matched to a gene. The V gene's germline CDR1 is MDHEN and CDR2 SYDVKM.

This sequence joins TRBV30 and TRBJ2-1; 7 bases agree with TRBD2. Germline CDR1 and CDR2: GTSNPN and SVGIG (reference sequence). After removal of 1 base from V and 4 bases from J, the junction contained 4 bases not matched to a gene. The CDR3 totals 14 residues. CDR3 region: CAWSGGTTYNEQFF. In nucleotides, the CDR3 is TGTGCCTGGAGTGGGGGGACTACGTACAATGAGCAGTTCTTC.

The V and J genes are TRBV27 and TRBJ2-2; D not resolved. Germline CDR1 is MNHEY and CDR2 is SMNVEV (reference sequence). The V end was cut by 1 base, the J end by 5 bases, with 11 bases between. There are 15 residues in the CDR3. The CDR3 sequence is CASSLWATMTGELFF. The CDR3 DNA follows: TGTGCCAGCAGTTTATGGGCCACAATGACCGGGGAGCTGTTTTTT.

This clone turned up a few times. CDR3 coding DNA: TGCAGCGTTTGGGCCACGAATCCTGAAAAACTGTTTTTT. Translating gives CSVWATNPEKLFF. J is TRBJ1-4 and V is TRBV29-1; D remains unclear. The CDR3 extends over 13 amino acids. V lost 5 bases and J 7 bases, leaving 14 bases between the germline ends. Germline CDR1 SQVTM, CDR2 ANQGSEA.

The genes are TRBV10-2 and TRBJ2-7; 8 bases align to TRBD2. The CDR3 runs 13 residues. Germline CDR1 reads WSHSY; CDR2 reads SAAADI. Trimming removed 11 bases from V and 6 bases from J; junction bases left unmatched: 12. The CDR3: CASQGAGAPEQYF. The CDR3 DNA is TGCGCCTCACAGGGAGCGGGAGCGCCCGAGCAGTACTTC.

V is TRBV9 and J is TRBJ2-1; TRBD2 agrees at 11 bases. V shed 1 base and J 3 bases; nucleotides not matched to a gene: 0. CDR1 and CDR2 (germline): SGDLS, YYNGEE. The CDR3 totals 15 residues. CDR3 protein: CASSVTSGGYNEQFF. DNA for the CDR3: TGTGCCAGCAGCGTAACTAGCGGGGGCTACAATGAGCAGTTCTTC.

The chain links TRBV6-1 to TRBJ2-5, with unresolved D. The better agreement between TRBJ2-7 and the DNA end casts doubt on the J call. Germline V lookup: CDR1 MNHNS, CDR2 SASEGT. The CDR3 has 15 residues. The CDR3 region is CASSEAADSPYEQYF. CDR3 DNA sequence: TGTGCCAGCAGTGAAGCAGCAGACTCCCCCTACGAGCAGTACTTC.

The gene calls are TRBV7-9 and TRBJ1-3; D gene unclear. Germline CDR1 is SEHNR and CDR2 is FQNEAQ (reference sequence). V lost 0 bases and J lost 0, with 9 bases in between. CDR3 length equals 16 residues. The CDR3 nucleotides are TGTGCCAGCAGCTTAGCGCACCGCAGCTCTGGAAACACCATATATTTT. Translated: CASSLAHRSSGNTIYF.

This clone appeared once. J is TRBJ2-1 and V is TRBV5-1, with D possibly being TRBD2 (6 bases). The V end was cut by 6 bases, the J end by 0 bases, with 16 bases between. Germline V gene lookup returns CDR1 SGHRS and CDR2 YFSETQ. CDR3 size: 16 residues. This chain's CDR3 is CASNLVSGPSYNEQFF. In nucleotides, the CDR3 is TGCGCCAGCAATCTAGTTAGCGGCCCCTCCTACAATGAGCAGTTCTTC.

The gene calls are TRBV5-8 and TRBJ2-7, with 8 positions matching TRBD1. From germline, CDR1 is SGHTS and CDR2 YDEGEE. Trimming removed 5 bases from V and 4 bases from J; junction bases left unmatched: 8. The length of the CDR3 is 14 residues. The CDR3 nucleotides are TGTGCCAGCAGGTCGTACAGGGGGAAATACGAGCAGTACTTC. Translating gives CASRSYRGKYEQYF.

The chain is built from TRBV19 and TRBJ1-5; D is undetermined. Germline V gene lookup returns CDR1 LNHDA and CDR2 SQIVND (reference sequence). The CDR3 extends over 15 amino acids. The germline V and J ends were trimmed by 4 bases and 0 bases, with 10 bases remaining between them. The CDR3 loop reads CASSRGGNSNQPQHF. The CDR3 coding sequence is TGTGCCAGTAGTAGGGGAGGGAATAGCAATCAGCCCCAGCATTTT.

The J gene is TRBJ1-2, the V gene TRBV11-2; 7 bases are shared with TRBD1. Germline-derived CDR1 and CDR2 are SGHAT and FQNNGV. This CDR3 spans 17 amino acids. V lost 3 bases and J lost 0; bases outside the gene matches: 10. This chain's CDR3 is CASSLGDRVFSNYGYTF. The CDR3 nucleotides are TGTGCCAGCAGCTTGGGTGACAGGGTCTTTTCTAACTATGGCTACACCTTC.

This clone was counted once. This chain joins TRBV7-2 and TRBJ2-1; 8 nucleotides agree with TRBD2. The CDR3 covers 16 residues. Unmatched junction bases numbered 10, after V lost 2 bases and J lost 7 bases. Germline CDR1 is SGHTA and CDR2 is FQGNSA. CDR3 sequence: CASSLTSGLAYNEQFF. CDR3 in DNA: TGTGCCAGCAGCTTAACTTCTGGACTAGCATATAATGAGCAGTTCTTC.

This CDR3 reads CASSPRATGGADTQYF. The CDR3 region has the DNA TGCGCCAGCAGCCCCAGAGCTACCGGAGGGGCAGATACGCAGTATTTT. V and J are TRBV4-1 and TRBJ2-3; D may be TRBD2 (6 bases). The V gene lost 4 bases and the J gene lost 4 bases, with 18 bases spanning the gap. CDR1 is MGHRA, CDR2 YSYEKL, per germline. The CDR3 has 16 residues.